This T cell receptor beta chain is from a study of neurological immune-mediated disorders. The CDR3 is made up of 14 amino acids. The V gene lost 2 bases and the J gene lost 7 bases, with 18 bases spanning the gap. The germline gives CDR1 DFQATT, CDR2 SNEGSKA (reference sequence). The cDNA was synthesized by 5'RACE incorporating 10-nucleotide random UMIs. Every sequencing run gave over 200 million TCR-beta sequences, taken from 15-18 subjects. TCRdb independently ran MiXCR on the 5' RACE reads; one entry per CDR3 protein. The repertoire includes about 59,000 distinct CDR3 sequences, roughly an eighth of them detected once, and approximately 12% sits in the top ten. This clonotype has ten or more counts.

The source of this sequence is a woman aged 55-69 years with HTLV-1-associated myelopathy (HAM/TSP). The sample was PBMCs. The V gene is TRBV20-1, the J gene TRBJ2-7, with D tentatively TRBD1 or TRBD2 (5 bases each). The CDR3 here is CSARYTGYPGEQYF. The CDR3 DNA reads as TGCAGTGCTAGATATACAGGATATCCGGGGGAGCAGTACTTC.